The rows below give T cell receptor beta chains drawn from one sample of a study of cytomegalovirus exposure and HLA in healthy donors. Sequencing used immunoSEQ multiplex PCR; TCRdb keeps in-frame clones, though not all of them. The sample holds 60,000 to 70,000 clones, around 80% seen once. What was sequenced was PBMCs. The receptors come from a woman in her 30s in good health and CMV-seronegative. CDR3s include the opening cysteine and the closing phenylalanine or tryptophan. A D gene is named only where the DNA matches it firmly. The size entry is marked missing in some rows and otherwise reads once, few, many or a size class.

NA	TRBV27	TRBD1	TRBJ2-7	TGTGCCAGCAGTGTCGGGACAGAACCCTACGAGCAGTACTTC	CASSVGTEPYEQYF
once	TRBV21-1	NA	TRBJ2-1	TGTGCCAGCAGCGACACCCCAACAGGGATCAATGAGCAGTTCTTC	CASSDTPTGINEQFF
NA	TRBV27	NA	TRBJ1-1	TGTGCCAGCAGTTGGGCCCCGGGGGGCACTGAAGCTTTCTTT	CASSWAPGGTEAFF
NA	TRBV6-5	NA	TRBJ1-4	TGTGCCAGCAGTTACTCGTCAGGGGCTAGTGAAAAACTGTTTTTT	CASSYSSGASEKLFF
NA	TRBV19	NA	TRBJ1-5	TGTGCCAGTAGTTCAGTTTATAGCAATCAGCCCCAGCATTTT	CASSSVYSNQPQHF
NA	TRBV11-3	NA	TRBJ1-1	TGTGCCAGCAGCTTACGGGGAGAGAACACTGAAGCTTTCTTT	CASSLRGENTEAFF
once	TRBV5-1	NA	TRBJ1-1	TGCGCCAGCAGCGGGAGGGGGGCAGTGGGTTGGACTGAAGCTTTCTTT	CASSGRGAVGWTEAFF
NA	TRBV7-2	TRBD2	TRBJ2-7	TGTGCCAGCAGCTTAGGTTCGGGGGGTAACTACGAGCAGTACTTC	CASSLGSGGNYEQYF
NA	TRBV5-1	TRBD1	TRBJ2-7	TGCGCCAGCAGGGGGGACAGGGAGTCCTACGAGCAGTACTTC	CASRGDRESYEQYF
few	TRBV28	NA	TRBJ1-5	TGTGCCAGCAGTTCTCTACGAAATCAGCCCCAGCATTTT	CASSSLRNQPQHF
NA	TRBV27	NA	TRBJ1-2	TGTGCCAGCAGTTTGACGGTGGGGGCATCTGGCTATGGCTACACCTTC	CASSLTVGASGYGYTF
NA	TRBV6-5	NA	TRBJ1-1	TGTGCCAGCAGATACAGAGCCCCGAACACTGAAGCTTTCTTT	CASRYRAPNTEAFF
once	TRBV28	NA	TRBJ1-1	TGTGCCAGCAGTTTATGGGCCAACCCGTCTTTAGGGGACACTGAAGCTTTCTTT	CASSLWANPSLGDTEAFF
NA	TRBV10-1	TRBD1	TRBJ2-3	TGCGCCAGCAGAAAAGGGACAGGGGGTGCAGATACGCAGTATTTT	CASRKGTGGADTQYF
NA	TRBV11-3	NA	TRBJ2-7	TGTGCCAGCAGCTTAGTGTCGGTACTCTACGAGCAGTACTTC	CASSLVSVLYEQYF
NA	TRBV18	TRBD1	TRBJ2-7	TGTGCCAGCTCCCCACACTTAGAAACAGGGGGCGAGCAGTACTTC	CASSPHLETGGEQYF
NA	TRBV5-4	TRBD2	TRBJ2-3	TGTGCCAGCAGCTTGTTTGGTAGCGGGGGGCTTGTCCTCCCAGATACGCAGTATTTT	CASSLFGSGGLVLPDTQYF
NA	TRBV11-2	TRBD2	TRBJ2-5	TGTGCCAGCAGCAAGCGGGGGGTAGCGGGGCGTGAGACCCAGTACTTC	CASSKRGVAGRETQYF
NA	TRBV6-1	NA	TRBJ1-2	TGTGCCAGCAGTTTTCAGGCCCCAACTAACTATGGCTACACCTTC	CASSFQAPTNYGYTF
once	TRBV6-1	TRBD1	TRBJ1-1	TGTGCCAGCAGCCGACAGGGGGCCCAAGCTTTCTTT	CASSRQGAQAFF
NA	TRBV9	TRBD1	TRBJ1-2	TGTGCCAGCAGCCCGGGGGACAGGGCCTATGGCTACACCTTC	CASSPGDRAYGYTF
NA	TRBV5-1	NA	TRBJ2-2	TGCGCCAGCAGCTTGGTGGCAGGGTCTAGCACCGGGGAGCTGTTTTTT	CASSLVAGSSTGELFF
NA	TRBV13	NA	TRBJ2-1	TGTGCCAGCAGCTTAGTTTCGGGGTACAATGAGCAGTTCTTC	CASSLVSGYNEQFF
NA	TRBV29-1	NA	TRBJ2-1	TGCAGCGTTGTAACTGTTACCTACAATGAGCAGTTCTTC	CSVVTVTYNEQFF
NA	TRBV14	TRBD1	TRBJ1-4	TGTGCCAGCAGCCAAGTTGGGACAGGGGGTGAAAAACTGTTTTTT	CASSQVGTGGEKLFF
NA	TRBV6-1	TRBD1	TRBJ2-7	TGTGCCAGCAGAGGGACAGGGGGCCCCGAGCAGTACTTC	CASRGTGGPEQYF
NA	TRBV7-9	TRBD2	TRBJ2-5	TGTGCCAGCAGCTTAGGCGCAGCGGGGTCGCAAGAGACCCAGTACTTC	CASSLGAAGSQETQYF
NA	TRBV19	NA	TRBJ1-2	TGTGCCAGTAGTGGTCAGTTCGCTAACTATGGCTACACCTTC	CASSGQFANYGYTF
once	TRBV4-1	TRBD2	TRBJ2-3	TGCGCCAGCAGCCAAGGGGGAGGGGACACAGATACGCAGTATTTT	CASSQGGGDTDTQYF
NA	TRBV7-9	NA	TRBJ1-4	TGTGCCAGCAGCTGGGAGGGTGCAGCGCTTAAAAAACTGTTTTTT	CASSWEGAALKKLFF